This record concerns one T cell receptor beta chain sequence. These data originate in a study of shared clonotypes between healthy human individuals. This CDR3 has 15 amino acids. The V gene lost 4 bases and the J gene lost 5 bases, with 18 bases spanning the gap. Germline-derived CDR1 and CDR2 are MNHGY and SAAAGT. TCRdb's copy holds only in-frame clones and misses some; the assay was immunoSEQ multiplex PCR. This table holds 2 million to 3 million clones, 93% found once. The chain uses TRBV6-8 and TRBJ2-7; D unresolved. This TCR was sampled from a man in his late teens or twenties in good health. Some clones in this sample may be carry-over from other donors' samples. Sequenced: naive CD4+ T cells from PBMCs. Subset in this sample: CD45RA+ positively selected. The CDR3 sequence is CASSFCPPNPNEQYF. The CDR3 DNA sequence: TGTGCCAGCAGTTTTTGTCCCCCAAACCCCAACGAGCAGTACTTC.